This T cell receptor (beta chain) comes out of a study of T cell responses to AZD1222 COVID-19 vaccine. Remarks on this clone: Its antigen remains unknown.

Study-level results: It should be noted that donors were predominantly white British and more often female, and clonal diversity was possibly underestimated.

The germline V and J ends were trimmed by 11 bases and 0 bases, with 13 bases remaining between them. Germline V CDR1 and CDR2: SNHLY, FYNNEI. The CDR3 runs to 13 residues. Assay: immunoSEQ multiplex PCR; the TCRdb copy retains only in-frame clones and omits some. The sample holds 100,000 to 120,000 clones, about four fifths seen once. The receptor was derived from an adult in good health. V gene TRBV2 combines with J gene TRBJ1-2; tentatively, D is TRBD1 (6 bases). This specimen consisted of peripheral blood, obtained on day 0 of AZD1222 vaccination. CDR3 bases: TGTGCCGGGCGGACAGATTCTAACTATGGCTACACCTTC. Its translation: CAGRTDSNYGYTF.